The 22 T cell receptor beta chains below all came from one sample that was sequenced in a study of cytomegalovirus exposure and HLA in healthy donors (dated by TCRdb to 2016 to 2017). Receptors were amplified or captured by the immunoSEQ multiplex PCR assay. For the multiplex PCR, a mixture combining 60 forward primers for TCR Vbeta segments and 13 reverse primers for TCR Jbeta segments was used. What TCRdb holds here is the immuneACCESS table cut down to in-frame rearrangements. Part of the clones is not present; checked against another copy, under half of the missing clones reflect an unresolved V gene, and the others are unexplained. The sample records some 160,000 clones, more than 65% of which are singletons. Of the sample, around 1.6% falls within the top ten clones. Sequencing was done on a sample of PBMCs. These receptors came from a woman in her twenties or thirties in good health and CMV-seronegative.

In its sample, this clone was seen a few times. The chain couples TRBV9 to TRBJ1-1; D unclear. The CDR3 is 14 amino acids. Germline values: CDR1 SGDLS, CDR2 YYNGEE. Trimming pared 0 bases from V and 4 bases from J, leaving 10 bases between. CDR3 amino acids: CASSVGGFGTEAFF. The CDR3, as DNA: TGTGCCAGCAGCGTAGGAGGGTTCGGCACTGAAGCTTTCTTT.

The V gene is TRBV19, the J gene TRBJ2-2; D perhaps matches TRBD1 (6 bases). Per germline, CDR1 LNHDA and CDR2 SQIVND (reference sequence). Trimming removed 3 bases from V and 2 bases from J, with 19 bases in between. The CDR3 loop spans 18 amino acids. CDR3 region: CASSIGGPESINTGELFF. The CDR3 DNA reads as TGTGCCAGTAGTATTGGGGGCCCAGAGTCGATAAACACCGGGGAGCTGTTTTTT. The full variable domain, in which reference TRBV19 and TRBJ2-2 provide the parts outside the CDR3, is DGGITQSPKYLFRKEGQNVTLSCEQNLNHDAMYWYRQDPGQGLRLIYYSQIVNDFQKGDIAEGYSVSREKKESFPLTVTSAQKNPTAFYLCASSIGGPESINTGELFFGEGSRLTVL.

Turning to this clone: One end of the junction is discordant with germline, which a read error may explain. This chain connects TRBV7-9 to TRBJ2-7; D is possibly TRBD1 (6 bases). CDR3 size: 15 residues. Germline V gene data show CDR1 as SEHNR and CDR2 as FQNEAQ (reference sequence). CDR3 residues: CSSSLGQGQLYEQYF. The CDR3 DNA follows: TGTTCCAGCAGCTTAGGTCAGGGGCAGCTCTACGAGCAGTACTTC.

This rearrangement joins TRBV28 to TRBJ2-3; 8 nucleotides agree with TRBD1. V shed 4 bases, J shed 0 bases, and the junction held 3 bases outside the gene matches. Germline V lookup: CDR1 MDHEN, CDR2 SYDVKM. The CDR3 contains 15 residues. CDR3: CASSYRGFSTDTQYF. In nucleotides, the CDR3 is TGTGCCAGCAGTTACAGGGGGTTTAGCACAGATACGCAGTATTTT.

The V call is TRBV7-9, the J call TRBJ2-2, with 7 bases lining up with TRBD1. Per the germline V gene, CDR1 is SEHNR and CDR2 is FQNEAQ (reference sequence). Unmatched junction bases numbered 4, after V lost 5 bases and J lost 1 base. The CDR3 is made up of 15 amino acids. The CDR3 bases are TGTGCCAGCAGCCCCGGGACAGAGAACACCGGGGAGCTGTTTTTT. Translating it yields CASSPGTENTGELFF.

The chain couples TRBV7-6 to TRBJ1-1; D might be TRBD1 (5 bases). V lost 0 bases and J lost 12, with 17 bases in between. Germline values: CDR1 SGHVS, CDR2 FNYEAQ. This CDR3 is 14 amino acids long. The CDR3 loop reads CASSLARTGSITFF. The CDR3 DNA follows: TGTGCCAGCAGCTTAGCTCGTACAGGATCCATAACTTTCTTT.

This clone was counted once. CDR3 sequence reads: CASSSRGPINYGYTF. The CDR3, as DNA: TGTGCCAGTAGTAGCAGGGGACCGATTAACTATGGCTACACCTTC. V usage is TRBV19 and J usage is TRBJ1-2; the D gene is possibly TRBD1 (6 bases). Trimming removed 4 bases from V and 1 base from J, with 13 bases in between. The germline V gene has CDR1 LNHDA and CDR2 SQIVND (reference sequence). The CDR3 spans 15 residues.

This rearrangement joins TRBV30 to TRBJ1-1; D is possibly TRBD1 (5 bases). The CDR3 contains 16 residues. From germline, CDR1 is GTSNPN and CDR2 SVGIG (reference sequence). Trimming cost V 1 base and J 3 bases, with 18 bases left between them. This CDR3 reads CAWSGTREEDHTEAFF. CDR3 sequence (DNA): TGTGCCTGGAGTGGGACAAGGGAGGAGGATCACACTGAAGCTTTCTTT.

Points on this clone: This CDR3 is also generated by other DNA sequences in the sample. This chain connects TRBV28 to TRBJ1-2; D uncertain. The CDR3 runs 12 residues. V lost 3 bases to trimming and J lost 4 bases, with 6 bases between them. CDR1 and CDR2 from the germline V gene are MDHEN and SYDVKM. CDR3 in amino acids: CASSLGGYGYTF. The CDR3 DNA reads TGTGCCAGCAGTTTGGGAGGCTATGGCTACACCTTC.

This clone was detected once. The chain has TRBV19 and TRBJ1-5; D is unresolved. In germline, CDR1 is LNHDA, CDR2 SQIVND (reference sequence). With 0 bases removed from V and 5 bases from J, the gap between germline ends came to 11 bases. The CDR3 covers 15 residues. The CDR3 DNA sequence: TGTGCCAGTAGTATAGATCGGGAAGGGTATCAGCCCCAGCATTTT. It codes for CASSIDREGYQPQHF.

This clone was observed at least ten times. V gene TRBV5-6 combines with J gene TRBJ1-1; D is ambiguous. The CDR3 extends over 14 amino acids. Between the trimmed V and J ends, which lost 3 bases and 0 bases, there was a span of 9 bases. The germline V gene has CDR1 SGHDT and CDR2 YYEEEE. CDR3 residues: CASSSAGLNTEAFF. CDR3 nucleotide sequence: TGTGCCAGCAGCTCGGCGGGGTTGAACACTGAAGCTTTCTTT.

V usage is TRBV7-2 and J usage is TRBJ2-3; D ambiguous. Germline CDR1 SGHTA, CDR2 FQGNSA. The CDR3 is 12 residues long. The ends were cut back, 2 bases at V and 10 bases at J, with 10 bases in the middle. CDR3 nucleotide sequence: TGTGCCAGCAGCTTACTCCTACCCCCGCAGTATTTT. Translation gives CASSLLLPPQYF.

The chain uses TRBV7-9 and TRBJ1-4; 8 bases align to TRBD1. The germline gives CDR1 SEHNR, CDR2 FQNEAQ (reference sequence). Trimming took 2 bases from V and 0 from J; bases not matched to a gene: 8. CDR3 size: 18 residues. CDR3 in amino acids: CASSLRQGRGATNEKLFF. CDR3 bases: TGTGCCAGCAGCTTACGACAGGGGAGGGGCGCAACTAATGAAAAACTGTTTTTT.

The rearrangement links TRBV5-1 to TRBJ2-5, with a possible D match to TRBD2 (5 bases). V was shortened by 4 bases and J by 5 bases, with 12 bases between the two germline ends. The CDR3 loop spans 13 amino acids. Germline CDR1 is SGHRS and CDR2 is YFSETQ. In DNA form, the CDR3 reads TGCGCCAGCAGCCGGGAAGTCTTGGAGACCCAGTACTTC. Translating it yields CASSREVLETQYF.

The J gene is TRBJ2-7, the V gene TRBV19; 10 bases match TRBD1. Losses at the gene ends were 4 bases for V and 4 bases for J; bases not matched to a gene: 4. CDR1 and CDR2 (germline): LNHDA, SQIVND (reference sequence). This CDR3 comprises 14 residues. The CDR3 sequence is CASSTGTGAYEQYF. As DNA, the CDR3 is TGTGCCAGTAGTACCGGGACAGGGGCGTACGAGCAGTACTTC.

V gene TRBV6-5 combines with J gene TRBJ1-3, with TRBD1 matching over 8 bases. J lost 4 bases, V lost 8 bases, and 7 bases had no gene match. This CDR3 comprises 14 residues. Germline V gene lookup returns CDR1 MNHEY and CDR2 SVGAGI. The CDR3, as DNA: TGTGCCAGCGGATCCAGGGGGCAGGGAAACACCATATATTTT. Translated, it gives CASGSRGQGNTIYF.

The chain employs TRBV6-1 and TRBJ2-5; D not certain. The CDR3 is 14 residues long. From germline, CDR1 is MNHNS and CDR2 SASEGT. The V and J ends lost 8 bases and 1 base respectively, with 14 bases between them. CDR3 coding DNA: TGTGCCAGCTGCCGAACACAGTTCCAAGAGACCCAGTACTTC. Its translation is CASCRTQFQETQYF.

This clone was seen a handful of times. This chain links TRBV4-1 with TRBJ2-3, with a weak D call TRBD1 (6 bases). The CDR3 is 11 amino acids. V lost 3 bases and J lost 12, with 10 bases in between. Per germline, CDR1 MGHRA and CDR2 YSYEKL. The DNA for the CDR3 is TGCGCCAGCAGCCAGGACAGAAACCAGTATTTT. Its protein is CASSQDRNQYF.

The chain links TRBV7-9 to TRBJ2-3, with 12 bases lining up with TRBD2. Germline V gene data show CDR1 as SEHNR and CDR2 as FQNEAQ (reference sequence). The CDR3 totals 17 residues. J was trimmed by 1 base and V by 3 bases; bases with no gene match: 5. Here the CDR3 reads CASSFLAGGRGTDTQYF. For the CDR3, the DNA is TGTGCCAGCAGCTTCCTAGCGGGGGGGAGAGGCACAGATACGCAGTATTTT.

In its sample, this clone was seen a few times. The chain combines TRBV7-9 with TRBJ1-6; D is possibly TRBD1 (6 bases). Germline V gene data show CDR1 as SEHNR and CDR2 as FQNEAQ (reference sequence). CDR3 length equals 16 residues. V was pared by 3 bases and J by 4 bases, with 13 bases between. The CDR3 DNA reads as TGTGCCAGCAGCTTTGTGACAGGCCGTTATAATTCACCCCTCCACTTT. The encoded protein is CASSFVTGRYNSPLHF. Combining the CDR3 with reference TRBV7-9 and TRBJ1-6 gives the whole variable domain DTGVSQNPRHKITKRGQNVTFRCDPISEHNRLYWYRQTLGQGPEFLTYFQNEAQLEKSRLLSDRFSAERPKGSFSTLEIQRTEQGDSAMYLCASSFVTGRYNSPLHFGNGTRLTVT.

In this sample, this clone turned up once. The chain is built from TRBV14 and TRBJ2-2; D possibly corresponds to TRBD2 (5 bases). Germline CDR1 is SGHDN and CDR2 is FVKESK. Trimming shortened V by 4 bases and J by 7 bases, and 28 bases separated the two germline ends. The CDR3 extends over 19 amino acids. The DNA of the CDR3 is TGTGCCAGCAGCCCGGCCATCCCTAGCTTACCCGGTGCAGGCGGGGAGCTGTTTTTT. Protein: CASSPAIPSLPGAGGELFF. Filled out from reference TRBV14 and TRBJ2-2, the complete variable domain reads EAGVTQFPSHSVIEKGQTVTLRCDPISGHDNLYWYRRVMGKEIKFLLHFVKESKQDESGMPNNRFLAERTGGTYSTLKVQPAELEDSGVYFCASSPAIPSLPGAGGELFFGEGSRLTVL.

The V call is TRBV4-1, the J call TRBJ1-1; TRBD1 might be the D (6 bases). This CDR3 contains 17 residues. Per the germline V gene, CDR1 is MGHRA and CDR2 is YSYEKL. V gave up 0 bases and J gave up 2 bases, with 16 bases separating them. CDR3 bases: TGCGCCAGCAGCCAAGACGGGGGGCGAAGGGGTAACACTGAAGCTTTCTTT. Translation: CASSQDGGRRGNTEAFF.